The 7 T cell receptor beta chains below come from one sample, sequenced in a study of T-cell reconstitution after alpha-beta-depleted transplantation in children. The library targeted TCRbeta and was prepared with unique molecular identifiers. TCRdb independently ran MiXCR on the PCR reads; one entry per CDR3 protein. The sample includes approximately 110,000 distinct CDR3 sequences, under 25% of them seen just once. Here the sequenced sample was PBMCs, mostly from graft donor cells, taken 180 days after TCRalphabeta/CD19-depleted stem cell transplant. These receptors were taken from a male patient aged 2-10 years who had a stem cell transplant for chronic granulomatous disease, so the T cells may come from the graft donor.

CDR3 amino acids: CASSERGGYEQYF. DNA for the CDR3: TGCGCCAGCAGTGAGAGAGGAGGCTACGAGCAGTACTTC. The chain joins TRBV10-2 to TRBJ2-7; a weak D match, TRBD2 (5 bases). Germline CDR1 WSHSY, CDR2 SAAADI. The V end was cut by 2 bases, the J end by 3 bases, with 8 bases between. The CDR3 consists of 13 residues.

This clonotype was seen many times. Here the CDR3 reads CASSPTSAETQYF. The CDR3 DNA is TGTGCCAGCTCACCGACTAGCGCGGAGACCCAGTACTTC. This chain connects TRBV18 to TRBJ2-5, with 8 bases identical to TRBD2. The CDR3 sequence is 13 residues long. J lost 5 bases, V lost 3 bases, and 2 bases had no gene match. Germline V gene data show CDR1 as KGHSH and CDR2 as LQKENI.

The table lists this clonotype with many counts. This chain links TRBV7-2 with TRBJ2-2, with no clear D. Germline CDR1 is SGHTA and CDR2 is FQGNSA. This CDR3 is 13 amino acids long. V shed 5 bases and J shed 5 bases, with 9 bases lying between them. CDR3 sequence reads: CASSPPHTGELFF. The CDR3 nucleotides read TGTGCCAGCAGCCCTCCTCATACCGGGGAGCTGTTTTTT.

The chain's CDR3 is CASSHTGEKLFF. As DNA, the CDR3 is TGCGCCAGCAGCCATACGGGGGAAAAACTGTTTTTT. V is TRBV4-1 and J is TRBJ1-4; no clear D gene. This CDR3 has 12 residues. Germline V CDR1 and CDR2: MGHRA, YSYEKL. V was cut by 3 bases and J by 8 bases, with 7 bases left in between.

This clonotype was observed at least ten times. The chain employs TRBV4-3 and TRBJ2-1; tentative D call: TRBD1 (6 bases). CDR1 LGHNA and CDR2 YSLEER come from the germline V gene. Deletions cut 5 bases from V and 2 bases from J, with 10 bases between. This CDR3 is 14 amino acids long. Written as DNA, the CDR3 is TGCGCCAGCAGCTTAGGGGGAACCTACAATGAGCAGTTCTTC. Translated: CASSLGGTYNEQFF.

The V gene is TRBV6-1, the J gene TRBJ2-1, with 11 bases aligning to TRBD1. This CDR3 has 13 amino acids. Germline CDR1 is MNHNS and CDR2 is SASEGT. J gave up 6 bases and V 6 bases, and 1 base lay outside the gene matches. CDR3 nucleotides: TGTGCCAGCAGGGGGACAGGGGGCAATGAGCAGTTCTTC. This codes for CASRGTGGNEQFF.

This chain connects TRBV12-3 or TRBV12-4 to TRBJ1-6; 9 nucleotides match TRBD1. The V gene end was trimmed by 7 bases and the J gene end by 10 bases; junction bases not matched to a gene: 11. This CDR3 has 15 amino acids. The CDR3 loop is CASTEPGQGGSPLHF. The DNA for the CDR3 is TGTGCCAGCACCGAACCGGGACAGGGAGGGTCACCCCTCCACTTT.